The rows below give T cell receptor beta chains drawn from one sample of a study of blood T cell repertoires in COVID-19. Method: immunoSEQ multiplex PCR; TCRdb's copy keeps in-frame clones and lacks some. The sample includes about 53,000 clones, more than 80% of them seen just once. The sample consisted of peripheral blood. These receptors originate from a man older than 75 with acute or convalescent COVID-19. CDR3s include the opening cysteine and the closing phenylalanine or tryptophan. The D gene is left open where the match is weak. Rows may omit the clone size; those that give it use once, few, many or a size class.

d_call	v_call	clone_size	j_call	cdr3_nt	cdr3_aa
TRBD1	TRBV2	NA	TRBJ1-3	TGTGCCAGCAGTGGACAGGGCGGAAACACCATATATTTT	CASSGQGGNTIYF
TRBD1	TRBV5-1	NA	TRBJ2-5	TGCGCCAGCAGTCGGACAGGGGGAGGAGGAGAGACCCAGTACTTC	CASSRTGGGGETQYF
TRBD1	TRBV7-9	NA	TRBJ2-7	TGTGCCAGCAGCTTAGGGGCGGACAGGGAAAACTACGAGCAGTACTTC	CASSLGADRENYEQYF
NA	TRBV11-3	once	TRBJ2-2	TGTGCCAGCAGCTTAGATCGATGGGGGGCGAACACCGGGGAGCTGTTTTTT	CASSLDRWGANTGELFF
TRBD2	TRBV10-3	once	TRBJ2-7	TGTGCCATCAGTGATAGGGCGGGGGGCTCCTACGAGCAGTACTTC	CAISDRAGGSYEQYF
TRBD2	TRBV9	NA	TRBJ2-1	TGTGCCAGCAGCGTAAGCTCTTCGGCGGGGGGTCGGAGCTCCTACAATGAGCAGTTCTTC	CASSVSSSAGGRSSYNEQFF
NA	TRBV4-3	once	TRBJ1-2	TGCGCCAGCAGCCAAGATAGGAGGTATGGCTACACCTTC	CASSQDRRYGYTF
NA	TRBV14	NA	TRBJ1-2	TGTGCCAGCAGCCAAGCTGGGGGAGGGGGAGTCTATGGCTACACCTTC	CASSQAGGGGVYGYTF
TRBD1	TRBV2	NA	TRBJ1-2	TGTGCCAGCAGTGAAGCGTCAGGGGGCTATGGCTACACCTTC	CASSEASGGYGYTF
NA	TRBV11-2	once	TRBJ1-1	TGTGCCAGCAGCTTAGTTCTAGGAAACACTGAAGCTTTCTTT	CASSLVLGNTEAFF
NA	TRBV6-6	NA	TRBJ2-1	TGTGCCAGCAGTTACGACGGGGGAAAGAATGAGCAGTTCTTC	CASSYDGGKNEQFF
NA	TRBV7-8	NA	TRBJ2-7	TGTGCCAGCAGCCAGGGGGGACAGACCTTCGCCGAGCAGTACTTC	CASSQGGQTFAEQYF
NA	TRBV4-1	once	TRBJ1-4	TGCGCCAGCAGCCAAATCAGAGAAAAACTGTTTTTT	CASSQIREKLFF
NA	TRBV2	NA	TRBJ2-1	TGTGCCAGCAGCCTTGATCAGGGCGAGCAGTTCTTC	CASSLDQGEQFF
TRBD1	TRBV5-5	once	TRBJ1-5	TGTGCCAGCAGTCCCGGGACAGGGGGGAATCAGCCCCAGCATTTT	CASSPGTGGNQPQHF
TRBD2	TRBV3-1/TRBV3-2	NA	TRBJ2-1	TGTGCCAGCAGCCAAGGGACTAGCGGAGTCTACAATGAGCAGTTCTTC	CASSQGTSGVYNEQFF
TRBD2	TRBV6-1	once	TRBJ2-1	TGTGCCAGCAGTGAATTAGCGGGGAGCTCCTACAATGAGCAGTTCTTC	CASSELAGSSYNEQFF
NA	TRBV6-2/TRBV6-3	NA	TRBJ2-2	TGTGCCAGCAGTTACTCGAGGAGCCCTTCGAACACCGGGGAGCTGTTTTTT	CASSYSRSPSNTGELFF
TRBD1	TRBV6-5	NA	TRBJ1-1	TGTGCCAGCAGTTACCAGACAGGGATGAACACTGAAGCTTTCTTT	CASSYQTGMNTEAFF
TRBD2	TRBV2	NA	TRBJ2-1	TGTGCCAGCCTTAGCGGGGGGGCCCTGGAGCAGTTCTTC	CASLSGGALEQFF
NA	TRBV5-4	NA	TRBJ2-2	TGTGCCAGCAGCTTGGTAGAAGGGGCGGGACGGTTTACCGGGGAGCTGTTTTTT	CASSLVEGAGRFTGELFF
NA	TRBV2	NA	TRBJ1-2	TGTGCCAGCAGTGAAGGCGGCAGGGGCGCCTATGGCTACACCTTC	CASSEGGRGAYGYTF
NA	TRBV11-2	NA	TRBJ2-1	TGTGCCAGCCGGGGGGCACTCCACAATGAGCAGTTCTTC	CASRGALHNEQFF
NA	TRBV5-1	NA	TRBJ1-3	TGCGCCAGCAGCTCGCAGGGCCAAGCGGGAAACACCATATATTTT	CASSSQGQAGNTIYF
NA	TRBV7-2	NA	TRBJ1-2	TGTGCCAGCAGCTTAACATTCCAAAATGGCTACACCTTC	CASSLTFQNGYTF
NA	TRBV10-2	NA	TRBJ2-7	TGCGCCAGCAGTGATCTGGGCACCTACGAGCAGTACTTC	CASSDLGTYEQYF
TRBD2	TRBV29-1	NA	TRBJ2-5	TGCAGCGTTGAATTAAGCGGGGGCTACCAAGAGACCCAGTACTTC	CSVELSGGYQETQYF
NA	TRBV7-2	NA	TRBJ1-1	TGTGCCAGCAGCTTTGCCTTGACAGGTAGACTTGAAGCTTTCTTT	CASSFALTGRLEAFF
TRBD1	TRBV5-4	NA	TRBJ2-3	TGTGCCAGCAGCCGGACAGGCCCGATCACAGATACGCAGTATTTT	CASSRTGPITDTQYF
NA	TRBV6-5	NA	TRBJ1-2	TGTGCCAGCAGTTACGAGGGAGGTCGACAATATGGCTACACCTTC	CASSYEGGRQYGYTF
TRBD1	TRBV30	NA	TRBJ2-1	TGTGCCCGGGACAGGGGATACAATGAGCAGTTCTTC	CARDRGYNEQFF
NA	TRBV30	once	TRBJ1-6	TGTGCCTGGAGGGGGGGGAATAATTCACCCCTCCACTTT	CAWRGGNNSPLHF
TRBD1	TRBV25-1	NA	TRBJ1-4	TGTGCCAGCAGTGTGGACAGGGTCGGAAAACTGTTTTTT	CASSVDRVGKLFF
NA	TRBV5-1	NA	TRBJ1-2	TGCGCCAGCAGCGCCGACAGCACAAACTATGGCTACACCTTC	CASSADSTNYGYTF
NA	TRBV6-5	NA	TRBJ1-1	TGTGCCAGCAGTAACAGTCGGCAAAACACTGAAGCTTTCTTT	CASSNSRQNTEAFF
TRBD1	TRBV18	NA	TRBJ1-1	TGTGCCAGCTCACCGGGACAGGGAAACACTGAAGCTTTCTTT	CASSPGQGNTEAFF
NA	TRBV4-1	NA	TRBJ2-3	TGCGCCAGCAGCCAAGATAGCGTCGGTCGCACAGATACGCAGTATTTT	CASSQDSVGRTDTQYF
NA	TRBV5-1	NA	TRBJ2-2	TGCGCCAGCAGCTTGGCCAATATGCCGGACTTTCCGAACACCGGGGAGCTGTTTTTT	CASSLANMPDFPNTGELFF
TRBD2	TRBV10-1	NA	TRBJ2-7	TGCGCCAGCAGTCACCTAAGGGAGGGACCCTACGAGCAGTACTTC	CASSHLREGPYEQYF
NA	TRBV5-4	NA	TRBJ1-3	TGTGCCAGCAGCTTGGCGCATAGCTCTGGAAACACCATATATTTT	CASSLAHSSGNTIYF
NA	TRBV7-9	NA	TRBJ2-7	TGTGCCAGCAGCTTAAAAGAGTACGAGCAGTACTTC	CASSLKEYEQYF
TRBD1	TRBV19	once	TRBJ1-5	TGTGCCAGTTCCAGGGGGATGGGGAGCAATCAGCCCCAGCATTTT	CASSRGMGSNQPQHF
NA	TRBV7-3	few	TRBJ1-5	TGTGCCAGCAGCTTAGAGCGCAATCAGCCCCAGCATTTT	CASSLERNQPQHF